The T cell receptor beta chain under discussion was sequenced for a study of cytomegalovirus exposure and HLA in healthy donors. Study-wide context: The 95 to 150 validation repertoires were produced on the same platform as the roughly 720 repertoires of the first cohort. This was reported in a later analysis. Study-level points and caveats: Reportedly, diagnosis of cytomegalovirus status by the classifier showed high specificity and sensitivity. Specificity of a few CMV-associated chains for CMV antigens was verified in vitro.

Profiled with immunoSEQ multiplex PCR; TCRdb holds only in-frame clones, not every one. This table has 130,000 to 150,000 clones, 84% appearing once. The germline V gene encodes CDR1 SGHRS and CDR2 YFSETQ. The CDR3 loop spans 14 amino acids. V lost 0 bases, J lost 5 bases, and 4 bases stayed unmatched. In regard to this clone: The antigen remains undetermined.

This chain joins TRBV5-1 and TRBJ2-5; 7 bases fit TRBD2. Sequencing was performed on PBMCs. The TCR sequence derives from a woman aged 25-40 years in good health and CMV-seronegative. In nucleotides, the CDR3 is TGCGCCAGCAGCTTGGCATTGGGGGGGGAGACCCAGTACTTC. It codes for CASSLALGGETQYF.